Below, 20 T cell receptor beta chains from the same sample are listed, as sequenced in a study of shared clonotypes between healthy human individuals. The method was immunoSEQ multiplex PCR; TCRdb's version includes in-frame clones alone and lacks a portion of them. In the table there are around 700,000 clones, approximately 79% of which are singletons. What was sequenced was memory CD4+ T cells sorted from blood. Described subset: CD45RA-negative fraction. The receptors shown here come from a woman aged 25 to 39 in good health.

The rearrangement uses TRBV4-2 and TRBJ1-1; D remains ambiguous. The ends were cut back, 0 bases at V and 7 bases at J, with 9 bases in the middle. The germline CDR1 and CDR2 sequences are LGHNA and YNFKEQ. This CDR3 region has 13 residues. The CDR3 loop is CASSQDGKGEAFF. Here the CDR3 DNA reads TGTGCCAGCAGCCAAGATGGGAAGGGTGAAGCTTTCTTT.

The chain combines TRBV19 with TRBJ2-7, with D possibly being TRBD2 (6 bases). The V gene's germline CDR1 is LNHDA and CDR2 SQIVND (reference sequence). CDR3 length: 13 amino acids. Trimming left V 5 bases short and J 7 bases short, with 15 bases between. The CDR3 reads CASSRAGSREQYF. In DNA, the CDR3 is TGTGCCAGTAGTCGGGCGGGGTCTCGAGAGCAGTACTTC.

This chain uses TRBV19 with TRBJ2-5, with D maybe TRBD2 (5 bases). Germline CDR1 reads LNHDA; CDR2 reads SQIVND (reference sequence). CDR3 length equals 14 residues. The V end lost 5 bases, the J end lost 5 bases, and 15 bases lay between the germline ends. In DNA form, the CDR3 reads TGTGCCAGTAGTCGACGACTGGGGAGTGAGACCCAGTACTTC. It encodes CASSRRLGSETQYF. Filled out from reference TRBV19 and TRBJ2-5, the complete variable domain reads DGGITQSPKYLFRKEGQNVTLSCEQNLNHDAMYWYRQDPGQGLRLIYYSQIVNDFQKGDIAEGYSVSREKKESFPLTVTSAQKNPTAFYLCASSRRLGSETQYFGPGTRLLVL.

In its sample, this clone was seen a few times. The same CDR3 also results from other DNA sequences found in this sample. The V call is TRBV5-1, the J call TRBJ2-6; D call uncertain. Germline assignment: CDR1 SGHRS and CDR2 YFSETQ. Trimming pared 0 bases from V and 1 base from J, leaving 5 bases between. The CDR3 loop spans 15 amino acids. The DNA of the CDR3 is TGCGCCAGCAGCTTGGGATTTTCTGGGGCCAACGTCCTGACTTTC. It specifies CASSLGFSGANVLTF.

V is TRBV7-6 and J is TRBJ1-5, with no clear D. Trimming shortened V by 3 bases and J by 7 bases, and 16 bases separated the two germline ends. The germline gives CDR1 SGHVS, CDR2 FNYEAQ. The CDR3 is 15 amino acids. Written as DNA, the CDR3 is TGTGCCAGCAGCTTGGACGGAACAAAAGGACAGCCCCAGCATTTT. Translation: CASSLDGTKGQPQHF.

Details on this clone: Other DNA sequences in the same sample also yield this CDR3. The CDR3 region has the DNA TGCGCCAGCAGCTTATCTTTTGGTGATAGCTCCTACGAGCAGTACTTC. Protein: CASSLSFGDSSYEQYF. This chain joins TRBV5-1 and TRBJ2-7; D unclear. Germline V lookup: CDR1 SGHRS, CDR2 YFSETQ. This CDR3 has 16 amino acids. V lost 2 bases and J 0 bases, leaving 15 bases between the germline ends. The complete variable domain, with remaining parts taken from reference TRBV5-1 and TRBJ2-7, reads KAGVTQTPRYLIKTRGQQVTLSCSPISGHRSVSWYQQTPGQGLQFLFEYFSETQRNKGNFPGRFSGRQFSNSRSEMNVSTLELGDSALYLCASSLSFGDSSYEQYFGPGTRLTVT.

The chain has TRBV27 and TRBJ1-1, with a weak D call TRBD1 (6 bases). Looked up from germline, CDR1 is MNHEY and CDR2 is SMNVEV (reference sequence). This CDR3 contains 14 residues. Trimming took 5 bases from V and 3 from J, leaving 13 bases between them. CDR3 sequence reads: CASSLQGDYTEAFF. The CDR3 DNA follows: TGTGCCAGCAGTCTACAGGGAGATTACACTGAAGCTTTCTTT.

The V and J genes are TRBV7-2 and TRBJ2-5; no firm D call. In germline, CDR1 is SGHTA, CDR2 FQGNSA. CDR3 length: 17 residues. Trimming stripped 5 bases from V and 4 bases from J, with 23 bases between. The CDR3 here is CASSPRPGRVGGETQYF. The DNA of the CDR3 is TGTGCCAGCAGCCCACGACCGGGTCGGGTTGGCGGAGAGACCCAGTACTTC.

This chain connects TRBV15 to TRBJ2-5; D may correspond to TRBD1 or TRBD2 (5 bases each). Germline V gene lookup returns CDR1 LNHNV and CDR2 YYDKDF (reference sequence). Trimming removed 0 bases from V and 4 bases from J, with 12 bases in between. The CDR3 is 15 residues long. The CDR3 DNA reads TGTGCCACCAGCAGAGATAGGGGCCGGGGAGAGACCCAGTACTTC. It specifies CATSRDRGRGETQYF.

This clone occurred a few times. The gene calls are TRBV6-4 and TRBJ2-1, with D maybe TRBD2 (6 bases). This CDR3 spans 14 amino acids. Trimming pared 4 bases from V and 10 bases from J, leaving 17 bases between. Germline lookup yields CDR1 MRHNA and CDR2 SNTAGT. The CDR3 is CASSVRGEAGEQFF. CDR3 bases: TGTGCCAGCAGTGTCCGCGGGGAGGCGGGGGAGCAGTTCTTC.

The J gene is TRBJ2-7, the V gene TRBV7-8; 9 nucleotides line up with TRBD2. Losses at the gene ends were 7 bases for V and 5 bases for J; bases not matched to a gene: 21. The CDR3 has 18 amino acids. Looked up from germline, CDR1 is SGHVS and CDR2 is FQNEAQ. CDR3 loop: CASKRWGGLTSGKDEQYF. The DNA of the CDR3 is TGTGCCAGCAAACGGTGGGGAGGCCTGACTAGCGGTAAGGACGAGCAGTACTTC.

About this clone: Different DNA sequences within this sample yield the same CDR3. This rearrangement joins TRBV18 to TRBJ2-7, with 7 bases identical to TRBD2. There are 13 residues in the CDR3. The J segment lost 5 bases and the V segment lost 0 bases, leaving 1 base of the junction unmatched. CDR1 and CDR2 from the germline V gene are KGHSH and LQKENI. CDR3 in amino acids: CASSPPGGNEQYF. The CDR3, as DNA: TGTGCCAGCTCACCACCGGGGGGGAACGAGCAGTACTTC. The entire variable domain, with the rest obtained from reference TRBV18 and TRBJ2-7, is as follows: NAGVMQNPRHLVRRRGQEARLRCSPMKGHSHVYWYRQLPEEGLKFMVYLQKENIIDESGMPKERFSAEFPKEGPSILRIQQVVRGDSAAYFCASSPPGGNEQYFGPGTRLTVT.

The chain has TRBV10-3 and TRBJ2-4, with a possible D match to TRBD2 (5 bases). Trimming shortened V by 0 bases and J by 6 bases, and 15 bases separated the two germline ends. CDR1 is ENHRY and CDR2 is SYGVKD in the germline V gene. This CDR3 is built from 16 residues. Here the CDR3 reads CAISESKPTRGNIQYF. CDR3 DNA sequence: TGTGCCATCAGTGAGTCGAAGCCTACCCGGGGAAACATTCAGTACTTC.

This chain joins TRBV11-2 and TRBJ2-2; maybe TRBD2 (5 bases). Trimming shortened V by 5 bases and J by 6 bases, and 13 bases separated the two germline ends. CDR1 and CDR2 (germline): SGHAT, FQNNGV. The CDR3 sequence is 14 residues long. Written as DNA, the CDR3 is TGTGCCAGCAGCAAGCGCCCGGGGTCCGGGGAGCTGTTTTTT. Amino acid sequence: CASSKRPGSGELFF.

The genes are TRBV5-6 and TRBJ1-1; D is unresolved. There are 15 residues in the CDR3. Germline CDR1 is SGHDT and CDR2 is YYEEEE. Deletions cut 4 bases from V and 1 base from J, with 14 bases between. The CDR3 sequence is CASSDRPGPNTEAFF. The CDR3, as DNA: TGTGCCAGCAGCGACCGCCCGGGCCCGAACACTGAAGCTTTCTTT.

A remark on this clone: Within the sample, other DNA sequences also encode this same CDR3. The rearrangement uses TRBV5-1 and TRBJ2-2; D is possibly TRBD1 (6 bases). Germline V gives CDR1 SGHRS, CDR2 YFSETQ. This CDR3 is built from 15 residues. The germline V and J ends were trimmed by 4 bases and 5 bases, with 15 bases remaining between them. CDR3 protein: CASSPGTKGTGELFF. The CDR3, as DNA: TGCGCCAGCAGCCCCGGGACAAAGGGGACCGGGGAGCTGTTTTTT.

The genes are TRBV30 and TRBJ1-2, with D possibly matching TRBD1 (5 bases). Germline CDR1 GTSNPN, CDR2 SVGIG (reference sequence). V was shortened by 3 bases and J by 2 bases, with 10 bases between the two germline ends. This CDR3 has 13 residues. CDR3: CAWRRGRNYGYTF. The DNA for the CDR3 is TGTGCCTGGAGAAGGGGACGGAACTATGGCTACACCTTC.

Regarding this clone: A far bigger clonotype differs at one base, so this is likely a read error. Additional DNA sequences in this sample encode the identical CDR3. V gene TRBV27 combines with J gene TRBJ2-5; TRBD2 matches at 8 bases. There are 14 residues in the CDR3. After removal of 6 bases from V and 5 bases from J, the junction contained 8 bases not matched to a gene. Germline CDR1 is MNHEY and CDR2 is SMNVEV (reference sequence). As DNA, the CDR3 is TGTGCCAGCAGGGGCGGGGGGTCGGTGGAGACCCAGTACTTC. Translating it yields CASRGGGSVETQYF.

This chain uses TRBV5-4 with TRBJ2-2, with 11 bases fitting TRBD2. The CDR3 extends over 15 amino acids. Looked up from germline, CDR1 is SGHNT and CDR2 is YYREEE (reference sequence). Unmatched junction bases numbered 3, after V lost 2 bases and J lost 6 bases. In DNA form, the CDR3 reads TGTGCCAGCAGCTTCATAGCGGGAGGGCCCGGGGAGCTGTTTTTT. This translates into CASSFIAGGPGELFF.

In its sample, this clone was seen a few times. This chain joins TRBV5-1 and TRBJ2-1, with 8 positions matching TRBD1. This CDR3 comprises 13 residues. The germline V gene has CDR1 SGHRS and CDR2 YFSETQ. After removal of 5 bases from V and 5 bases from J, the junction contained 3 bases not matched to a gene. The CDR3 loop reads CASRLDRDNEQFF. CDR3 nucleotide sequence: TGCGCCAGCAGACTGGACAGGGACAATGAGCAGTTCTTC.